The clone carrying this T cell receptor beta chain was counted between two and nine times. These data belong to a study of cytomegalovirus exposure and HLA in healthy donors. With 60 Vbeta and 13 Jbeta primers, the PCR was carried out. TCRdb's table, derived via immunoSEQ multiplex PCR, lists solely in-frame clones and lacks some. The sample lists 180,000 or so clones, more than 70% occurring once. The receptor comes from a woman in her 40s in good health and CMV-seropositive. The sequencing sample was made of PBMCs.

CDR3 sequence reads: CASSSIANYGYTF. The CDR3 DNA is TGTGCCAGCAGCTCGATAGCTAACTATGGCTACACCTTC. V gene TRBV5-6 combines with J gene TRBJ1-2; D not certain. Germline CDR1 and CDR2: SGHDT and YYEEEE. The CDR3 spans 13 residues. The V end lost 3 bases, the J end lost 0 bases, and 6 bases lay between the germline ends.